A selection of T cell receptor beta chains follows, all from one sample in a study of cytomegalovirus exposure and HLA in healthy donors. Data came from immunoSEQ multiplex PCR; TCRdb stores just in-frame clones and leaves some out. The table lists about 110,000 clones, about 80% of them singletons, with less than 3.5% in the top ten. Source material: PBMCs. These receptor sequences come from a man aged 25-45 years in good health and CMV-seropositive. Each CDR3 is given with its conserved first and last residue. D genes are given only for firm matches. The size field is filled for only some rows; it gives once, few, many or a size class.

D: -; J: TRBJ2-7; size: -; V: TRBV9; DNA: TGTGCCAGCAGCGTCGGGAGTCTCAGGGACCCGCGGTACTTC; CDR3: CASSVGSLRDPRYF
D: -; J: TRBJ1-2; size: -; V: TRBV21-1; DNA: TGTGCCAGCCCCCAGGGGGCTGATAACTATGGCTACACCTTC; CDR3: CASPQGADNYGYTF
D: TRBD1; J: TRBJ1-2; size: -; V: TRBV4-1; DNA: TGCGCCAGCAGCCGAGCACAGGGGATCGGAGGAGGCTACACCTTC; CDR3: CASSRAQGIGGGYTF
D: -; J: TRBJ1-3; size: -; V: TRBV10-1; DNA: TGCGCCACCGACAACAGGCTTCGGGGAAACACCATATATTTT; CDR3: CATDNRLRGNTIYF
D: -; J: TRBJ2-4; size: -; V: TRBV30; DNA: TGTGCCTGGACCCTGGGCCACGGCGAAAACATTCAGTACTTC; CDR3: CAWTLGHGENIQYF
D: TRBD1; J: TRBJ2-1; size: -; V: TRBV18; DNA: TGTGCCAGCTCCGCCGGGACAGGGGCCTACAATGAGCAGTTCTTC; CDR3: CASSAGTGAYNEQFF
D: -; J: TRBJ1-1; size: once; V: TRBV7-2; DNA: TGTGCCAGCAGCTTCGGGGGGCTCACTGAAGCTTTCTTT; CDR3: CASSFGGLTEAFF
D: -; J: TRBJ1-1; size: -; V: TRBV5-1; DNA: TGCGCCAGCAGCTTGGCCCGGGAGGCAGCCACTGAAGCTTTCTTT; CDR3: CASSLAREAATEAFF
D: -; J: TRBJ2-2; size: -; V: TRBV14; DNA: TGTGCCAGCAGCGAGTACACCGGGGAGCTGTTTTTT; CDR3: CASSEYTGELFF
D: -; J: TRBJ1-2; size: -; V: TRBV6-1; DNA: TGTGCCAGCAGTATGTCTGGAGACTATGGCTACACCTTC; CDR3: CASSMSGDYGYTF
D: -; J: TRBJ2-7; size: -; V: TRBV19; DNA: TGTGCCAGTAGCTTGACAGTTGTTTCCTACGAGCAGTACTTC; CDR3: CASSLTVVSYEQYF
D: TRBD1; J: TRBJ2-3; size: -; V: TRBV7-9; DNA: TGTGCCAGCAGCCCCTACCTACAGGGGACGATAGATACGCAGTATTTT; CDR3: CASSPYLQGTIDTQYF
D: TRBD2; J: TRBJ2-7; size: -; V: TRBV2; DNA: TGTGCCAGCGCACTAGCGTACTCCTACGAGCAGTACTTC; CDR3: CASALAYSYEQYF
D: TRBD2; J: TRBJ2-5; size: -; V: TRBV5-1; DNA: TGCGCCAGCAGCTCATACACTAGCGGGGGTGAGACCCAGTACTTC; CDR3: CASSSYTSGGETQYF
D: -; J: TRBJ1-2; size: -; V: TRBV7-9; DNA: TGTGCCAGCAGCTCAACGGGCGGGAGGTATGGCTACACCTTC; CDR3: CASSSTGGRYGYTF
D: TRBD1; J: TRBJ1-1; size: -; V: TRBV5-4; DNA: TGTGCCAGCAGCTTACGACAGGGGCAAGCTGAAGCTTTCTTT; CDR3: CASSLRQGQAEAFF
D: TRBD1; J: TRBJ1-1; size: -; V: TRBV7-2; DNA: TGTGCCAGCAGCTTTTACAGGGGGCAAATAATGAACACTGAAGCTTTCTTT; CDR3: CASSFYRGQIMNTEAFF
D: TRBD2; J: TRBJ2-3; size: -; V: TRBV11-2; DNA: TGTGCCAGCAGCTTTTACGGGGGGATAACAGATACGCAGTATTTT; CDR3: CASSFYGGITDTQYF
D: -; J: TRBJ1-5; size: -; V: TRBV6-5; DNA: TGTGCCAGCAGTTATGTCCTCGGGGGGCCTTTATCAGCCCAGCATTTT; CDR3: CASSYVLGGPLSAQHF
D: -; J: TRBJ1-2; size: -; V: TRBV7-9; DNA: TGTGCCAGCAGCTTTTTCGGGAAACACTATGGCTACACCTTC; CDR3: CASSFFGKHYGYTF
D: -; J: TRBJ2-4; size: -; V: TRBV13; DNA: TGTGCCAGCAGCTTAGGCATCCCAGGGATAGCCAAAAACAGTCAGTACTTC; CDR3: CASSLGIPGIAKNSQYF
D: -; J: TRBJ1-1; size: -; V: TRBV6-5; DNA: TGTGCCAGCAGTTACGGGGCTTTGGGAACTGAAGCTTTCTTT; CDR3: CASSYGALGTEAFF